The sequence of this T cell receptor beta chain was determined in a study of CD8 T cells in ankylosing spondylitis. Study-wide results and caveats: Clones tied to disease were said to be significantly enriched in matched ankylosing spondylitis synovial fluid. Characteristic of ankylosing spondylitis blood, it appeared, was a TCR beta motif comprising about eight highly homologous variants.

Using quantitative 5'-RACE with molecular barcodes, the authors made TCR beta libraries. MiXCR was run by TCRdb on the 5' RACE reads, yielding one entry per CDR3 protein. Here the sample spans hundreds of thousands of distinct CDR3 sequences, 12% being singletons. From germline, CDR1 is MDHEN and CDR2 SYDVKM. CDR3 length: 16 amino acids. Deletions cut 3 bases from V and 0 bases from J, with 12 bases between. This clonotype was counted between two and nine times. Its antigen remains unidentified. This rearrangement joins TRBV28 to TRBJ2-4; D is perhaps TRBD1 (5 bases). The clonotype originates from a male donor with ankylosing spondylitis. Material for sequencing was blood, either unsorted or a sorted T cell fraction (not recorded which). This CDR3 reads CASSFIDSLAKNIQYF. The CDR3 DNA reads as TGTGCCAGCAGTTTCATCGACAGCCTAGCCAAAAACATTCAGTACTTC.